This T cell receptor beta chain emerged from a study of identical twins. The CDR3 spans 13 residues. Trimming stripped 7 bases from V and 5 bases from J, with 11 bases between. TCRdb reprocessed the 5' RACE reads with MiXCR, giving one entry per CDR3 protein. This repertoire shows 400,000 to 500,000 distinct CDR3 sequences, around a sixth found once; its top ten account for roughly 12%. The source material was naive T cells sorted from blood. This TCR was sampled from a man aged 50-59 years in good health. The V call is TRBV12-3 or TRBV12-4, the J call TRBJ2-2; D gene ambiguous. CDR3 DNA sequence: TGTGCCAGCACCCTCTCCTATACCGGGGAGCTGTTTTTT. This codes for CASTLSYTGELFF.